This TCR beta chain was observed in a study of vaccination effects on CD4 cells after COVID-19. Sequencing was performed with immunoSEQ multiplex PCR; in TCRdb, only in-frame clones are kept and a portion is missing. The repertoire holds around 37,000 clones, with around 75% as singletons. Before sequencing took place, the ViraFEST assay used viral peptide pools to expand antigen-specific CD4+ T cells. With 10 days of culture completed, CD4+ T cells were isolated. The person was diagnosed with PCR-confirmed SARS-CoV-2 infection between March and December 2020. In the case of this clone: Its antigen remains unknown.

The CDR3 is 15 residues long. Germline CDR1 and CDR2: KGHDR and SFDVKD. Trimming cost V 12 bases and J 2 bases, with 19 bases left between them. This clonotype originated in a human donor who had a prior SARS-CoV-2 infection. This chain joins TRBV24-1 and TRBJ1-5; weak D call: TRBD1 (6 bases). Sequenced material: CD4+ T cells from PBMCs cultured with a peptide pool, taken before COVID-19 vaccination. The DNA of the CDR3 is TGTGCCGACCAACGTAGAAAGGGGGGCAATCAGCCCCAGCATTTT. It codes for CADQRRKGGNQPQHF.